This T cell receptor (beta chain) stems from a study of cytomegalovirus exposure and HLA in healthy donors. Study-level findings and limits: Later analysis placed DRB1 highest and HLA-C lowest in TCR association rates, which differed by HLA locus. Some V segments (TRBV6-2 and TRBV6-3 among them) were excluded as indistinguishable. The study designated 150 or so TCR beta chains cytomegalovirus-associated. The only immune exposure information that was available was CMV serostatus.

A multiplex PCR was run with 60 Vbeta primers and 13 Jbeta primers. Assay: immunoSEQ multiplex PCR; the TCRdb copy retains only in-frame clones and omits some. The sample yields about 160,000 clones, roughly 79% seen once. This CDR3 is 13 amino acids long. Germline V CDR1 and CDR2: SGHVS, FNYEAQ. Trimming took off 5 bases at V and 0 bases at J, with 5 bases between the two ends. A note on this clone: Its antigen is undetermined.

The chain has TRBV7-6 and TRBJ1-3; no reliable D call. The sequence was obtained from a woman in her fifties or sixties in good health and CMV-seronegative. The sequenced sample was PBMCs. The CDR3 loop reads CASSPSSGNTIYF. The CDR3 nucleotides are TGTGCCAGCAGCCCCAGCTCTGGAAACACCATATATTTT.